A single sample gave rise to the 3 T cell receptor beta chains below, sequenced in a study of CD4 T cells in relation to SARS-CoV-2 and coronaviruses. The unexposed donors gave CD4+ T cells in about 2010-2018, prior to COVID-19. Libraries were prepared by immunoSEQ multiplex PCR; TCRdb keeps only in-frame clonotypes and omits some of them. The sample contains 65,000 or so clones, more than 75% of which appear only once. The source material was memory CD4+ T cells from PBMCs. The source of these receptors is a human donor in good health.

This rearrangement joins TRBV5-6 to TRBJ2-7; D not resolved. Germline CDR1 SGHDT, CDR2 YYEEEE. The V end lost 6 bases, the J end lost 7 bases, and 14 bases lay between the germline ends. The CDR3 consists of 12 residues. The DNA for the CDR3 is TGTGCCAGCACATTGAGGCCCGGGGAGCAGTACTTC. Protein: CASTLRPGEQYF.

This clone is termed medium-sized. J is TRBJ1-2 and V is TRBV18; 9 bases align to TRBD1. The CDR3 spans 16 residues. CDR1 KGHSH and CDR2 LQKENI come from the germline V gene. V lost 3 bases to trimming and J lost 4 bases; unmatched junction nucleotides: 9. CDR3 DNA: TGTGCCAGCTCACCGTCTAGAACAGGGGGCATCTATGGCTACACCTTC. Translated, it gives CASSPSRTGGIYGYTF.

J is TRBJ2-5 and V is TRBV9; the D gene is possibly TRBD1 (5 bases). This CDR3 has 16 amino acids. Deletions cut 0 bases from V and 5 bases from J, with 17 bases between. Germline V gene data show CDR1 as SGDLS and CDR2 as YYNGEE. The CDR3 sequence is CASSVVWQGWMETQYF. CDR3 coding DNA: TGTGCCAGCAGCGTAGTATGGCAGGGATGGATGGAGACCCAGTACTTC.